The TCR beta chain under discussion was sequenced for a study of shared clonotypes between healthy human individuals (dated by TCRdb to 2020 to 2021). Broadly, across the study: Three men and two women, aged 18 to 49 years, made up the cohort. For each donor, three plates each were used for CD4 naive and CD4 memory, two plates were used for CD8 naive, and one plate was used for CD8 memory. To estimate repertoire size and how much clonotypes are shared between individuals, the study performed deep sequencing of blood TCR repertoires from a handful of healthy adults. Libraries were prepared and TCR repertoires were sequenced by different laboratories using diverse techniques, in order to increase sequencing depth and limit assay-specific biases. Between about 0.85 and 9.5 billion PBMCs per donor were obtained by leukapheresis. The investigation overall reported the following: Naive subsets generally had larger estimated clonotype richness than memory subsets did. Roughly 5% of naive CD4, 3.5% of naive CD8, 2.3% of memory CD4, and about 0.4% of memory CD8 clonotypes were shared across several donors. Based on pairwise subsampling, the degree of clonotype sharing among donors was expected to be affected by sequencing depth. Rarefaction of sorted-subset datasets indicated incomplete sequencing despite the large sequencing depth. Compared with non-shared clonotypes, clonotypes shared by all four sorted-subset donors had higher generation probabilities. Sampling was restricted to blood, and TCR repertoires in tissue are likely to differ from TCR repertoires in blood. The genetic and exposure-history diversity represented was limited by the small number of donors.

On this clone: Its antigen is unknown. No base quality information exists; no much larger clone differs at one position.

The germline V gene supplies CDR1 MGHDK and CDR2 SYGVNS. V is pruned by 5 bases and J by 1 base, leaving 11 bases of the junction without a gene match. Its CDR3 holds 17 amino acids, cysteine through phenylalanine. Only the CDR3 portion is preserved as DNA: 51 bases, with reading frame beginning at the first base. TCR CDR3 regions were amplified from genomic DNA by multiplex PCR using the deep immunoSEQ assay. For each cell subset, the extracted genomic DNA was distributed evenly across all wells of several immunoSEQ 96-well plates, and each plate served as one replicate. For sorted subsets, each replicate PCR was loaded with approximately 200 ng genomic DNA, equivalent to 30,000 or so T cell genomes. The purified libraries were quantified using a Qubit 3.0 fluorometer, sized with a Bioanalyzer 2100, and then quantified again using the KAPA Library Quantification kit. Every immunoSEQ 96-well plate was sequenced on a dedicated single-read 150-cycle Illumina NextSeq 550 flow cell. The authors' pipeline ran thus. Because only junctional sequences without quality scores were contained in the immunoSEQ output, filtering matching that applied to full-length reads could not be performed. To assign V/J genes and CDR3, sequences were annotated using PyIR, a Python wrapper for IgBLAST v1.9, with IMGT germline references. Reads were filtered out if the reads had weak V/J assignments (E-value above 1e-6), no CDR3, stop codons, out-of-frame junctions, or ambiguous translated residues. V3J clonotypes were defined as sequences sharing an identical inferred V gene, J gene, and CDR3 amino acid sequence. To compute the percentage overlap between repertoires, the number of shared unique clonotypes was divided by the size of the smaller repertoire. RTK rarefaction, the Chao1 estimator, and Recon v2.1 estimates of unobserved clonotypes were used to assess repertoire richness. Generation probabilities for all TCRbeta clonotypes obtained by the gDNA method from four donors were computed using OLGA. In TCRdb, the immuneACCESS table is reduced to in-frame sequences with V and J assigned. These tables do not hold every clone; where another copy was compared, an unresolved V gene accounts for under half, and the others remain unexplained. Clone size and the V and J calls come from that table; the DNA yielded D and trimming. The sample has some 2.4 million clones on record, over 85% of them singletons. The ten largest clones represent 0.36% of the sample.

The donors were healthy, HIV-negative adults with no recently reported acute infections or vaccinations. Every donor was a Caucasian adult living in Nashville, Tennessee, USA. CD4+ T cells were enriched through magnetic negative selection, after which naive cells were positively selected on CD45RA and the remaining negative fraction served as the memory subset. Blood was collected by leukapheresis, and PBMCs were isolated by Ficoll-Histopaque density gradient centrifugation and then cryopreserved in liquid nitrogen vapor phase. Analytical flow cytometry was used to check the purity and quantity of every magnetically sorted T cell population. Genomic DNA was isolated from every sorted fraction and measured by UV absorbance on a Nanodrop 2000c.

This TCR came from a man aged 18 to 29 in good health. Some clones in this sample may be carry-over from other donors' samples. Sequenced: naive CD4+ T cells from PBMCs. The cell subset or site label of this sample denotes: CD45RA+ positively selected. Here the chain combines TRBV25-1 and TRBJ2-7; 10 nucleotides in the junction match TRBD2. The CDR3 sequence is CASSPLSASGRSYEQYF. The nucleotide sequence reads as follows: TGTGCCAGCAGTCCCTTGAGCGCTAGCGGGAGATCCTACGAGCAGTACTTC.